A selection of T cell receptor beta chains follows, all from one sample in a study of cytotoxic CD8 clonotypes in ibrutinib-treated CLL. Repertoires were generated with immunoSEQ multiplex PCR, while TCRdb's copy carries only in-frame clones and drops some. There are about 97,000 clones in the sample; 75% to 80% occur only once, and approximately 23% lies in the top ten. This specimen consisted of PBMCs, obtained after 24 months of ibrutinib treatment. These receptors came from a human donor with chronic lymphocytic leukemia. Both conserved end residues are part of each CDR3. Fields, in order: V gene, J gene, D gene, CDR3 length, clone size, CDR3 protein, CDR3 DNA. A D gene is named only where the DNA matches it firmly. A clone size is listed for some rows: how often the clone was seen (once, few, many), or a class if it is expanded.

v_gene: TRBV6-6; j_gene: TRBJ1-1; d_gene: TRBD1; len: 14; abundance: -; CDR3aa: CASSMGQGYTEAFF; CDR3nt: TGTGCCAGCAGTATGGGACAGGGTTACACTGAAGCTTTCTTT
v_gene: TRBV7-9; j_gene: TRBJ1-6; d_gene: -; len: 14; abundance: -; CDR3aa: CASSLTTVHSPLHF; CDR3nt: TGTGCCAGCAGCTTAACCACAGTACATTCACCCCTCCACTTT
v_gene: TRBV2; j_gene: TRBJ2-1; d_gene: -; len: 15; abundance: many; CDR3aa: CASTPGGGAIEEQFF; CDR3nt: TGTGCCAGCACCCCAGGAGGGGGGGCGATAGAAGAGCAGTTCTTC
v_gene: TRBV14; j_gene: TRBJ2-5; d_gene: TRBD2; len: 17; abundance: -; CDR3aa: CASSQDRLAGAVETQYF; CDR3nt: TGTGCCAGCAGCCAAGATCGACTAGCGGGGGCCGTAGAGACCCAGTACTTC
v_gene: TRBV2; j_gene: TRBJ2-1; d_gene: -; len: 9; abundance: few; CDR3aa: CASSYEQFF; CDR3nt: TGTGCCAGCAGTTATGAGCAGTTCTTC
v_gene: TRBV7-3; j_gene: TRBJ2-5; d_gene: TRBD2; len: 18; abundance: -; CDR3aa: CASSSGLAGATLQETQYF; CDR3nt: TGTGCCAGCAGCTCGGGACTAGCGGGGGCCACCCTTCAGGAGACCCAGTACTTC
v_gene: TRBV6-1; j_gene: TRBJ1-2; d_gene: TRBD1; len: 15; abundance: few; CDR3aa: CASSARTGGLYGYTF; CDR3nt: TGTGCCAGCAGTGCGCGGACAGGGGGCCTGTATGGCTACACCTTC
v_gene: TRBV7-2; j_gene: TRBJ1-2; d_gene: -; len: 11; abundance: once; CDR3aa: CASSGHYGYTF; CDR3nt: TGTGCCAGCAGCGGTCATTATGGCTACACCTTC
v_gene: TRBV28; j_gene: TRBJ1-4; d_gene: -; len: 15; abundance: few; CDR3aa: CASRGSGAFNEKLFF; CDR3nt: TGTGCCAGCAGGGGATCCGGGGCCTTTAATGAAAAACTGTTTTTT
v_gene: TRBV7-9; j_gene: TRBJ2-5; d_gene: TRBD1; len: 17; abundance: -; CDR3aa: CASSSRMTGPQRETQYF; CDR3nt: TGTGCCAGCAGCTCCAGAATGACAGGGCCTCAGAGGGAGACCCAGTACTTC
v_gene: TRBV6-5; j_gene: TRBJ1-2; d_gene: -; len: 13; abundance: -; CDR3aa: CASILPGGYGYTF; CDR3nt: TGTGCCAGCATTCTCCCGGGAGGGTATGGCTACACCTTC
v_gene: TRBV11-2; j_gene: TRBJ2-7; d_gene: TRBD1; len: 14; abundance: -; CDR3aa: CASSTRDRGAEQYF; CDR3nt: TGTGCCAGCAGCACCCGGGACAGGGGGGCCGAGCAGTACTTC
v_gene: TRBV7-2; j_gene: TRBJ2-7; d_gene: -; len: 17; abundance: -; CDR3aa: CASSLVTSSGRTYEQYF; CDR3nt: TGTGCCAGCAGCTTAGTCACGTCCAGCGGGCGAACCTACGAGCAGTACTTC
v_gene: TRBV27; j_gene: TRBJ1-2; d_gene: -; len: 14; abundance: -; CDR3aa: CASGRDSFNYGYTF; CDR3nt: TGTGCCAGCGGGAGGGACTCTTTCAACTATGGCTACACCTTC
v_gene: TRBV18; j_gene: TRBJ1-2; d_gene: -; len: 13; abundance: -; CDR3aa: CASSPGRNYGYTF; CDR3nt: TGTGCCAGCTCACCCGGACGGAACTATGGCTACACCTTC
v_gene: TRBV7-8; j_gene: TRBJ2-7; d_gene: -; len: 12; abundance: -; CDR3aa: CASSPQNYEQYF; CDR3nt: TGTGCCAGCAGCCCACAGAACTACGAGCAGTACTTC
v_gene: TRBV10-2; j_gene: TRBJ2-7; d_gene: TRBD1; len: 14; abundance: -; CDR3aa: CASSYKGQNYEQYF; CDR3nt: TGCGCCAGCAGCTATAAGGGACAGAACTACGAGCAGTACTTC
v_gene: TRBV11-2; j_gene: TRBJ2-3; d_gene: -; len: 14; abundance: -; CDR3aa: CASSLEIAADTQYF; CDR3nt: TGTGCCAGCAGCTTAGAAATAGCGGCGGATACGCAGTATTTT
v_gene: TRBV25-1; j_gene: TRBJ1-2; d_gene: -; len: 15; abundance: -; CDR3aa: CASSERVTANYGYTF; CDR3nt: TGTGCCAGCAGTGAAAGGGTGACCGCCAACTATGGCTACACCTTC
v_gene: TRBV6-5; j_gene: TRBJ2-3; d_gene: -; len: 15; abundance: -; CDR3aa: CASNPRDTSTDTQYF; CDR3nt: TGTGCCAGCAACCCCCGGGACACGAGCACAGATACGCAGTATTTT
v_gene: TRBV19; j_gene: TRBJ2-5; d_gene: -; len: 13; abundance: -; CDR3aa: CASSMARRETQYF; CDR3nt: TGTGCCAGTAGTATGGCCAGGCGGGAGACCCAGTACTTC
v_gene: TRBV5-1; j_gene: TRBJ2-7; d_gene: TRBD2; len: 15; abundance: once; CDR3aa: CASSLGGGPPYEQYF; CDR3nt: TGCGCCAGCAGCTTGGGGGGAGGGCCCCCCTACGAGCAGTACTTC
v_gene: TRBV2; j_gene: TRBJ2-5; d_gene: -; len: 16; abundance: many; CDR3aa: CASSVTGARLPETQYF; CDR3nt: TGTGCCAGCAGTGTAACGGGAGCAAGGTTGCCAGAGACCCAGTACTTC
v_gene: TRBV7-6; j_gene: TRBJ2-3; d_gene: -; len: 15; abundance: few; CDR3aa: CASRRDSTRPDTQYF; CDR3nt: TGTGCCAGCAGGCGGGACTCAACGAGGCCAGATACGCAGTATTTT
v_gene: TRBV7-9; j_gene: TRBJ2-7; d_gene: -; len: 12; abundance: -; CDR3aa: CASSAEGYEQYF; CDR3nt: TGTGCCAGCAGCGCAGAGGGTTACGAGCAGTACTTC
v_gene: TRBV7-6; j_gene: TRBJ1-2; d_gene: -; len: 13; abundance: -; CDR3aa: CASSLAGVYGYTF; CDR3nt: TGTGCCAGCAGCTTAGCCGGGGTCTATGGCTACACCTTC
v_gene: TRBV28; j_gene: TRBJ2-5; d_gene: TRBD2; len: 17; abundance: few; CDR3aa: CASSVQGQAGPKGTQYF; CDR3nt: TGTGCCAGCAGTGTCCAAGGTCAAGCGGGACCCAAGGGGACCCAGTACTTC
v_gene: TRBV28; j_gene: TRBJ2-7; d_gene: TRBD2; len: 16; abundance: -; CDR3aa: CASSFWRVGREGEQYF; CDR3nt: TGTGCCAGCAGTTTCTGGAGGGTCGGGAGGGAAGGCGAGCAGTACTTC
v_gene: TRBV5-4; j_gene: TRBJ2-1; d_gene: TRBD2; len: 13; abundance: few; CDR3aa: CASSGTSRNEQFF; CDR3nt: TGTGCCAGCAGCGGGACTAGCCGAAATGAGCAGTTCTTC
v_gene: TRBV7-8; j_gene: TRBJ1-1; d_gene: -; len: 13; abundance: -; CDR3aa: CASSFGQSSEAFF; CDR3nt: TGTGCCAGCAGCTTCGGCCAGTCCTCTGAAGCTTTCTTT
v_gene: TRBV7-8; j_gene: TRBJ2-7; d_gene: -; len: 12; abundance: -; CDR3aa: CASSLFSYEQYF; CDR3nt: TGTGCCAGCAGCTTATTCAGCTACGAGCAGTACTTC
v_gene: TRBV18; j_gene: TRBJ1-4; d_gene: TRBD1; len: 14; abundance: once; CDR3aa: CASSLDRVEEKLFF; CDR3nt: TGTGCCAGCTCACTGGACAGGGTTGAGGAAAAACTGTTTTTT
v_gene: TRBV5-1; j_gene: TRBJ2-7; d_gene: -; len: 15; abundance: -; CDR3aa: CASSLAEPNPYEQYF; CDR3nt: TGCGCCAGCAGCTTGGCCGAGCCCAACCCCTACGAGCAGTACTTC
v_gene: TRBV11-3; j_gene: TRBJ2-2; d_gene: -; len: 13; abundance: -; CDR3aa: CASRPTGAGELFF; CDR3nt: TGTGCCAGCAGGCCAACCGGGGCCGGGGAGCTGTTTTTT
v_gene: TRBV4-2; j_gene: TRBJ2-7; d_gene: TRBD2; len: 15; abundance: -; CDR3aa: CASSKLAIASYEQYF; CDR3nt: TGTGCCAGCAGCAAACTAGCGATCGCCTCCTACGAGCAGTACTTC
v_gene: TRBV19; j_gene: TRBJ1-4; d_gene: -; len: 14; abundance: -; CDR3aa: CASTGRIDNEKLFF; CDR3nt: TGTGCCAGTACAGGACGGATCGATAATGAAAAACTGTTTTTT
v_gene: TRBV4-2; j_gene: TRBJ2-7; d_gene: -; len: 16; abundance: few; CDR3aa: CASSPNRLLGGYEQYF; CDR3nt: TGTGCCAGCAGCCCGAATCGACTCCTGGGGGGCTACGAGCAGTACTTC
v_gene: TRBV5-4; j_gene: TRBJ2-2; d_gene: -; len: 13; abundance: -; CDR3aa: CASSLGGTGELFF; CDR3nt: TGTGCCAGCAGCTTAGGGGGAACCGGGGAGCTGTTTTTT
v_gene: TRBV11-2; j_gene: TRBJ2-1; d_gene: TRBD2; len: 16; abundance: -; CDR3aa: CASSRPAAGGMGEQFF; CDR3nt: TGTGCCAGCAGCCGACCAGCAGCGGGAGGTATGGGTGAGCAGTTCTTC
v_gene: TRBV4-2; j_gene: TRBJ2-2; d_gene: -; len: 14; abundance: -; CDR3aa: CASSQDKGTGELFF; CDR3nt: TGTGCCAGCAGCCAAGATAAGGGAACCGGGGAGCTGTTTTTT
v_gene: TRBV30; j_gene: TRBJ1-2; d_gene: -; len: 13; abundance: medium-sized; CDR3aa: CAWSVLLNYGYTF; CDR3nt: TGTGCCTGGAGTGTACTGCTTAACTATGGCTACACCTTC
v_gene: TRBV2; j_gene: TRBJ2-1; d_gene: TRBD2; len: 17; abundance: -; CDR3aa: CASSEALLAGGNNEQFF; CDR3nt: TGTGCCAGCAGTGAAGCGCTTTTAGCGGGAGGGAACAATGAGCAGTTCTTC
v_gene: TRBV6-1; j_gene: TRBJ1-1; d_gene: -; len: 12; abundance: -; CDR3aa: CASSEPVGSAFF; CDR3nt: TGTGCCAGCAGTGAACCGGTGGGGTCAGCTTTCTTT
v_gene: TRBV18; j_gene: TRBJ2-5; d_gene: -; len: 15; abundance: -; CDR3aa: CASSPGGTPQETQYF; CDR3nt: TGTGCCAGCTCACCAGGCGGGACACCGCAAGAGACCCAGTACTTC
v_gene: TRBV5-1; j_gene: TRBJ2-2; d_gene: TRBD2; len: 15; abundance: -; CDR3aa: CASSLVRGATGELFF; CDR3nt: TGCGCCAGCAGCTTGGTGCGGGGGGCTACCGGGGAGCTGTTTTTT